Listed below are T cell receptor beta chains from one sample, sequenced in a study of blood T cell repertoires in COVID-19. The table came from immunoSEQ multiplex PCR; TCRdb's copy has only in-frame clones and leaves some out. The sample lists 350,000 to 450,000 clones, 80% to 90% occurring once. Input material: PBMCs or T cells enriched from blood (not recorded which). These receptors originate from a man aged 25 to 40 who had recovered from COVID-19. Each CDR3 is given with its conserved first and last residue. D genes are given only for firm matches. Where a row states a size, it is once, few, many or the class of an expanded clone; other rows omit it.

j_call v_call cdr3_length clone_size d_call cdr3_nt cdr3_aa
TRBJ1-1 TRBV28 12 NA NA TGTGCCAGCAGTTACCGGGGCACTGAAGCTTTCTTT CASSYRGTEAFF
TRBJ2-1 TRBV9 11 NA NA TGTGCCAGCAGCGTCTCCAATGAGCAGTTCTTC CASSVSNEQFF
TRBJ2-1 TRBV5-4 15 NA TRBD2 TGTGCCAGCAGCTCCGGGACTAGCGGCTACAATGAGCAGTTCTTC CASSSGTSGYNEQFF
TRBJ1-1 TRBV3-1/TRBV3-2 13 NA NA TGTGCCAGCAGCCAAGCCCACGGGTCTGAAGCTTTCTTT CASSQAHGSEAFF
TRBJ1-5 TRBV5-1 15 NA TRBD1 TGCGCCAGCAGCCACGGGACAGGGAGCAATCAGCCCCAGCATTTT CASSHGTGSNQPQHF
TRBJ2-1 TRBV2 14 NA TRBD2 TGTGCCACCGAACTAGCGGGACTAAACAATGAGCAGTTCTTC CATELAGLNNEQFF
TRBJ1-1 TRBV6-5 15 NA TRBD1 TGTGCCAGCAACTTACAGGGGGCCCTTAACACTGAAGCTTTCTTT CASNLQGALNTEAFF
TRBJ2-1 TRBV10-3 15 NA TRBD2 TGTGCCATCAGCCTCACTAGCGGGGATACAATGAGGCAGTTCTTC CAISLTSGDTMRQFF
TRBJ2-1 TRBV29-1 14 NA TRBD2 TGCAGCGTCCCGGGGACTAGCGCTTACAATGAGCAGTTCTTC CSVPGTSAYNEQFF
TRBJ2-7 TRBV11-3 13 NA NA TGTGCCAGCAGCTTAGGGGGCGGAGGGGAGCAGTACTTC CASSLGGGGEQYF
TRBJ2-3 TRBV2 14 NA TRBD2 TGTGCCAGCAGTGTCACTAGCGTGACAGATACGCAGTATTTT CASSVTSVTDTQYF
TRBJ2-1 TRBV9 16 NA TRBD2 TGTGCCAGCAGCGTTGGGACTAGCGGGAGGACTGGTGAGCAGTTCTTC CASSVGTSGRTGEQFF
TRBJ2-1 TRBV28 16 NA TRBD2 TGTGCCAGCCGCCCTTGGGTGGCGGGAGAGTCTGTTGAGCAGTTCTTC CASRPWVAGESVEQFF
TRBJ2-2 TRBV11-2 16 NA NA TGTGCCAGCAGCTTCGAGAGGGCCCGGGGCACCGGGGAGCTGTTTTTT CASSFERARGTGELFF
TRBJ2-1 TRBV14 16 NA TRBD2 TGTGCCAGCAGCCAAGATCCTAGCGGGGGACTCAATGAGCAGTTCTTC CASSQDPSGGLNEQFF
TRBJ1-6 TRBV30 14 NA NA TGTGCCTGGAGTCCCGGGACAATTGATTCACCCCTCCACTTT CAWSPGTIDSPLHF
TRBJ1-5 TRBV7-2 15 few TRBD1 TGTGCCAGCAGCGCCCAGACAGGGTTAGGTCAGCCCCAGCATTTT CASSAQTGLGQPQHF
TRBJ1-4 TRBV7-9 16 NA NA TGTGCCAGCAGCTTAGTTATAGGGGCAACTAATGAAAAACTGTTTTTT CASSLVIGATNEKLFF